The rows below give T cell receptor beta chains drawn from one sample of a study of cytomegalovirus exposure and HLA in healthy donors. Here immunoSEQ multiplex PCR was the method, and the copy in TCRdb shows in-frame clones only, minus some. In the table there are about 93,000 clones, over 75% of which are singletons. Source material: PBMCs. The receptors were gathered from a middle-aged man in good health and CMV-seronegative. Both conserved end residues are part of each CDR3. D genes are given only for firm matches. Size tells how often a clone was seen (once, few, many) or the class of an expanded clone, and some rows leave it out.

cdr3_length: 18; v_call: TRBV13; d_call: TRBD2; j_call: TRBJ2-1; clone_size: NA; cdr3_nt: TGTGCCAGCAGCTTAGATTGGTCTAGCGGGAGTTTTCTGGGTGAGCAGTTCTTC; cdr3_aa: CASSLDWSSGSFLGEQFF
cdr3_length: 14; v_call: TRBV5-8; d_call: TRBD1; j_call: TRBJ1-6; clone_size: NA; cdr3_nt: TGTGCCAGCAGGCCGGGACAGCGGAATTCACCCCTCCACTTT; cdr3_aa: CASRPGQRNSPLHF
cdr3_length: 14; v_call: TRBV6-1; d_call: TRBD2; j_call: TRBJ2-4; clone_size: NA; cdr3_nt: TGTGCCAGCAGTGTGACCGGGACTATGCACATTCAGTACTTC; cdr3_aa: CASSVTGTMHIQYF
cdr3_length: 16; v_call: TRBV28; d_call: NA; j_call: TRBJ2-5; clone_size: once; cdr3_nt: TGTGCCAGCACTCCCGGGGGAGGAGGATCTCAAGAGACCCAGTACTTC; cdr3_aa: CASTPGGGGSQETQYF
cdr3_length: 16; v_call: TRBV7-2; d_call: NA; j_call: TRBJ2-3; clone_size: NA; cdr3_nt: TGTGCCAGCAGCCCGAGGAGGCTGCTAAACACAGATACGCAGTATTTT; cdr3_aa: CASSPRRLLNTDTQYF
cdr3_length: 17; v_call: TRBV19; d_call: TRBD2; j_call: TRBJ2-2; clone_size: NA; cdr3_nt: TGTGCCAGTAATCGCGGGACTCGGGGGGATATTGTGAGGGAGCTGTTTTTT; cdr3_aa: CASNRGTRGDIVRELFF
cdr3_length: 17; v_call: TRBV7-6; d_call: NA; j_call: TRBJ2-7; clone_size: NA; cdr3_nt: TGTGCCAGCACCTTACTTCCCCGAGGTGTACCCATCTACGAGCAGTACTTC; cdr3_aa: CASTLLPRGVPIYEQYF
cdr3_length: 16; v_call: TRBV29-1; d_call: TRBD1; j_call: TRBJ2-1; clone_size: NA; cdr3_nt: TGCAGCGTCTTGCGTAGGGGGACAGGGTCTTCCAATGAGCAGTTCTTC; cdr3_aa: CSVLRRGTGSSNEQFF
cdr3_length: 15; v_call: TRBV11-1; d_call: NA; j_call: TRBJ2-5; clone_size: NA; cdr3_nt: TGTGCCAGCACCCCCTGGGGCGAGGCCGAAGAGACCCAGTACTTC; cdr3_aa: CASTPWGEAEETQYF
cdr3_length: 13; v_call: TRBV19; d_call: TRBD1; j_call: TRBJ1-3; clone_size: NA; cdr3_nt: TGTGCCAGTAGCAGCGGGACAGGGAACACCATATATTTT; cdr3_aa: CASSSGTGNTIYF
cdr3_length: 17; v_call: TRBV5-1; d_call: TRBD2; j_call: TRBJ2-7; clone_size: NA; cdr3_nt: TGCGCCAGCAGCGGGTCCATGAGCGGGAGACGGGATAACGAGCAGTACTTC; cdr3_aa: CASSGSMSGRRDNEQYF
cdr3_length: 14; v_call: TRBV7-2; d_call: NA; j_call: TRBJ2-7; clone_size: NA; cdr3_nt: TGTGCCAGCAGCTTAAGTACAGCCTCCTACGAGCAGTACTTC; cdr3_aa: CASSLSTASYEQYF
cdr3_length: 15; v_call: TRBV11-3; d_call: TRBD1; j_call: TRBJ2-7; clone_size: NA; cdr3_nt: TGTGCCAGCAGCTTAGGGGACAGGGAATCCTACGAGCAGTACTTC; cdr3_aa: CASSLGDRESYEQYF
cdr3_length: 18; v_call: TRBV19; d_call: TRBD2; j_call: TRBJ2-1; clone_size: once; cdr3_nt: TGTGCCAGTAGTCTTGCACTAGCGGGAGGGGGCTCCTACAATGAGCAGTTCTTC; cdr3_aa: CASSLALAGGGSYNEQFF
cdr3_length: 13; v_call: TRBV5-1; d_call: TRBD2; j_call: TRBJ2-5; clone_size: NA; cdr3_nt: TGCGCCAGCAGCTTGGGGGGGGGAGAGACCCAGTACTTC; cdr3_aa: CASSLGGGETQYF
cdr3_length: 15; v_call: TRBV6-1; d_call: TRBD1; j_call: TRBJ2-7; clone_size: NA; cdr3_nt: TGTGCCAGCAACCGAGGGGACAGGGATTGGTACGAGCAGTACTTC; cdr3_aa: CASNRGDRDWYEQYF
cdr3_length: 14; v_call: TRBV7-9; d_call: TRBD1; j_call: TRBJ1-4; clone_size: NA; cdr3_nt: TGTGCCAGCAGCTTAAGGACAGGGGGTGAAAAACTGTTTTTT; cdr3_aa: CASSLRTGGEKLFF
cdr3_length: 10; v_call: TRBV25-1; d_call: NA; j_call: TRBJ2-1; clone_size: NA; cdr3_nt: TGTGCCTCCCAGGGTAATGAGCAGTTCTTC; cdr3_aa: CASQGNEQFF
cdr3_length: 16; v_call: TRBV5-1; d_call: NA; j_call: TRBJ2-2; clone_size: once; cdr3_nt: TGCGCCAGCAGCTTGGACGCTAGCCCTAACACCGGGGAGCTGTTTTTT; cdr3_aa: CASSLDASPNTGELFF
cdr3_length: 16; v_call: TRBV28; d_call: TRBD2; j_call: TRBJ2-7; clone_size: NA; cdr3_nt: TGTGCCAGCAGTTTTTTACTAGCGGCCTTAACCTACGAGCAGTACTTC; cdr3_aa: CASSFLLAALTYEQYF
cdr3_length: 16; v_call: TRBV10-2; d_call: NA; j_call: TRBJ1-5; clone_size: NA; cdr3_nt: TGCGCCAGCAGCGCCTCCCTGGCCCTTAGCAATCAGCCCCAGCATTTT; cdr3_aa: CASSASLALSNQPQHF
cdr3_length: 16; v_call: TRBV4-1; d_call: TRBD1; j_call: TRBJ1-4; clone_size: NA; cdr3_nt: TGCGCCAGCAGCCAAGCCCCGACAGGGGTTAATGAAAAACTGTTTTTT; cdr3_aa: CASSQAPTGVNEKLFF
cdr3_length: 13; v_call: TRBV19; d_call: TRBD1; j_call: TRBJ2-2; clone_size: NA; cdr3_nt: TGTGCCACCGAGGGACAGGGGTCCGGGGAGCTGTTTTTT; cdr3_aa: CATEGQGSGELFF
cdr3_length: 13; v_call: TRBV6-1; d_call: NA; j_call: TRBJ1-1; clone_size: NA; cdr3_nt: TGTGCCAGCAGTGTAGGACACCTGAGTGAAGCTTTCTTT; cdr3_aa: CASSVGHLSEAFF
cdr3_length: 13; v_call: TRBV7-3; d_call: TRBD2; j_call: TRBJ2-2; clone_size: few; cdr3_nt: TGTGCAAGCACGGGGGGTAACACCGGGGAGCTGTTTTTT; cdr3_aa: CASTGGNTGELFF
cdr3_length: 15; v_call: TRBV6-5; d_call: TRBD2; j_call: TRBJ2-7; clone_size: NA; cdr3_nt: TGTGCCAGCAGCCCGACTAGCGGGAGTAACGACGAGCAGTACTTC; cdr3_aa: CASSPTSGSNDEQYF
cdr3_length: 14; v_call: TRBV28; d_call: NA; j_call: TRBJ1-1; clone_size: NA; cdr3_nt: TGTGCCAGCAGTTTGGGGGGAGGGTACACTGAAGCTTTCTTT; cdr3_aa: CASSLGGGYTEAFF
cdr3_length: 21; v_call: TRBV21-1; d_call: NA; j_call: TRBJ2-2; clone_size: NA; cdr3_nt: TGTGCCAGTAACGGGCAAACCTCTCGGGACAGGGCCTTTACGAACACCGGGGAGCTGTTTTTT; cdr3_aa: CASNGQTSRDRAFTNTGELFF
cdr3_length: 15; v_call: TRBV4-2; d_call: NA; j_call: TRBJ1-3; clone_size: once; cdr3_nt: TGTGCCAGCAGCCAAGGAGACGGAGATGGAAACACCATATATTTT; cdr3_aa: CASSQGDGDGNTIYF
cdr3_length: 16; v_call: TRBV5-1; d_call: TRBD2; j_call: TRBJ2-2; clone_size: NA; cdr3_nt: TGCGCCGGCAGCTTAAGTCTAGCGGCGAACACCGGGGAGCTGTTTTTT; cdr3_aa: CAGSLSLAANTGELFF
cdr3_length: 14; v_call: TRBV11-2; d_call: NA; j_call: TRBJ1-3; clone_size: NA; cdr3_nt: TGTGCCAGCAGCTTTAGTGAGGTTGGAAACACCATATATTTT; cdr3_aa: CASSFSEVGNTIYF
cdr3_length: 11; v_call: TRBV7-2; d_call: NA; j_call: TRBJ2-4; clone_size: NA; cdr3_nt: TGTGCCAGCAGCGCTAGCAGCATACAGTACTTC; cdr3_aa: CASSASSIQYF
cdr3_length: 15; v_call: TRBV5-1; d_call: NA; j_call: TRBJ1-5; clone_size: NA; cdr3_nt: TGCGCCAGCAGCTTGGGGGACGGGACTAATCAGCCCCAGCATTTT; cdr3_aa: CASSLGDGTNQPQHF
cdr3_length: 13; v_call: TRBV6-1; d_call: NA; j_call: TRBJ1-1; clone_size: once; cdr3_nt: TGTGCCAGCAGGAAAACAGAGAACACTGAAGCTTTCTTT; cdr3_aa: CASRKTENTEAFF
cdr3_length: 16; v_call: TRBV30; d_call: TRBD2; j_call: TRBJ2-5; clone_size: once; cdr3_nt: TGTGCCTGGAGTGCACCCGCGGGACTAGTGGCGGAGACCCAGTACTTC; cdr3_aa: CAWSAPAGLVAETQYF
cdr3_length: 11; v_call: TRBV5-1; d_call: NA; j_call: TRBJ2-7; clone_size: NA; cdr3_nt: TGCGCCAGCAGCTTGAACGGGGAGCAGTACTTC; cdr3_aa: CASSLNGEQYF